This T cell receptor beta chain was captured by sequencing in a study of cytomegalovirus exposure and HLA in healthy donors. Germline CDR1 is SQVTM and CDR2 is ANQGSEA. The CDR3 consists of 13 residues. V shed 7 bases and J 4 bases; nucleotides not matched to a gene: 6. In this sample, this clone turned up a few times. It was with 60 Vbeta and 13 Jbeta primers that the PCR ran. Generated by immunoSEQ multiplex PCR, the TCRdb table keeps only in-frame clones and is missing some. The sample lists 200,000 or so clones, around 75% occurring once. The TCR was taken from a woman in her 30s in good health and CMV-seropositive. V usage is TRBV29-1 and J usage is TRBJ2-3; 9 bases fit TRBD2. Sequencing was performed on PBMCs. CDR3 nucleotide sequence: TGCAGCGCCTCGGGGACTAGCTCAGATACGCAGTATTTT. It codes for CSASGTSSDTQYF.